The 30 T cell receptor beta chains reported below all come from one sample, sequenced in a study of blood T cells in healthy people across ages (dated by TCRdb to the mid-2010s). Library preparation was by 5' RACE. For sequencing, an Illumina HiSeq 2500 was employed. A second PCR of roughly 7 to 11 cycles was performed with a sample-barcoded 5' primer and a J-beta primer mix. TCRdb trimmed public reads at Q25 via fastp, called clones via MiXCR and kept in-frame beta chains. Identical CDR3 protein sequences are pooled into one entry, listed with their most common genes and DNA. The sample yields roughly 700,000 distinct CDR3 sequences; 45% to 50% were counted once. Of the sample, roughly 30% is held by the ten largest clones. Material: blood. These receptors were collected from a woman in her sixties in good health.

As for this clonotype: One end of the junction fails to match germline, which may point to a read error. The V gene is TRBV4-3, the J gene TRBJ2-1; a possible D gene is TRBD1 (5 bases). The CDR3 sequence is 16 residues long. Germline-derived CDR1 and CDR2 are LGHNA and YSLEER. CDR3 coding DNA: TGCGCCGGCAGCCAAGGGGCAGGGCCGTACTACAATGAGCAGTTCTTC. Its translation is CAGSQGAGPYYNEQFF.

DNA of the CDR3: TGTGCCTGGGGGCTAAATCAAGAGACCCAGTACTTC. This encodes CAWGLNQETQYF. This sequence joins TRBV30 and TRBJ2-5; D is unclear. CDR3 length equals 12 residues. Trimming took 5 bases from V and 2 from J, leaving 9 bases between them. Germline lookup yields CDR1 GTSNPN and CDR2 SVGIG (reference sequence).

This clonotype turned up a few times. The rearrangement links TRBV4-2 to TRBJ2-6; 8 bases map to TRBD1. Germline assignment: CDR1 LGHNA and CDR2 YNFKEQ. The CDR3 spans 18 residues. V trimming: 1 base; J trimming: 1 base; junction bases outside the gene matches: 6. The CDR3 DNA is TGTGCCAGCAGCCAAGCCCAGGGGGCCGTATCTGGGGCCAACGTCCTGACTTTC. Translating gives CASSQAQGAVSGANVLTF.

This clonotype was observed at least ten times. V gene TRBV7-2 combines with J gene TRBJ1-6; TRBD1 agrees at 7 bases. Germline trimming cut 4 bases from V and 14 bases from J; bases unmatched to any gene: 11. The CDR3 is made up of 14 amino acids. Germline assignment: CDR1 SGHTA and CDR2 FQGNSA. The CDR3 coding sequence is TGTGCCAGCAGCTCGTTACAGGGGACATTGGCCCTCCACTTT. It specifies CASSSLQGTLALHF. The complete variable domain, with remaining parts taken from reference TRBV7-2 and TRBJ1-6, reads GAGVSQSPSNKVTEKGKDVELRCDPISGHTALYWYRQSLGQGLEFLIYFQGNSAPDKSGLPSDRFSAERTGGSVSTLTIQRTQQEDSAVYLCASSSLQGTLALHFGNGTRLTVT.

This chain connects TRBV6-2 or TRBV6-3 to TRBJ2-1, with D maybe TRBD2 (6 bases). Per germline, CDR1 MNHEY and CDR2 SVGEGT. This CDR3 region has 12 residues. The V end was cut by 8 bases, the J end by 9 bases, with 14 bases between. CDR3 nucleotides: TGTGCCAGCGCCTGCAGGGACTGTGAGCAGTTCTTC. Residues: CASACRDCEQFF.

The CDR3 DNA follows: TGTGCCAGCAGTTCGCGGCGGGGCTATAGCAATCAGCCCCAGCATTTT. Amino acid sequence: CASSSRRGYSNQPQHF. The V gene is TRBV12-3 or TRBV12-4, the J gene TRBJ1-5, with D perhaps TRBD1 (5 bases). The V gene lost 4 bases and the J gene lost 0 bases, with 13 bases spanning the gap. The CDR3 totals 16 residues.

The CDR3 DNA is TGTGCCAGCAGCCAAGAGAAAAAGACCCAGTACTTC. This sequence encodes CASSQEKKTQYF. This chain uses TRBV3-1 with TRBJ2-7; D gene uncertain. The last part of the DNA fits TRBJ2-5 better; the J call may be wrong. The CDR3 contains 12 residues. From germline, CDR1 is LGHDT and CDR2 YNNKEL (reference sequence).

V is TRBV7-9 and J is TRBJ2-1; 7 nucleotides align to TRBD2. There are 16 residues in the CDR3. The ends lost 5 bases at V and 0 bases at J; junction bases unmatched: 7. CDR1 and CDR2 from the germline V gene are SEHNR and FQNEAQ (reference sequence). The CDR3 nucleotides read TGTGCCAGCAGCCTAGGGGCTAGCGGCTCCTACAATGAGCAGTTCTTC. This encodes CASSLGASGSYNEQFF.

This chain uses TRBV5-8 with TRBJ1-4, with 9 nucleotides matching TRBD1. Germline CDR1 is SGHTS and CDR2 is YDEGEE. V was pared by 0 bases and J by 8 bases, with 8 bases of the junction left unmatched. The CDR3 spans 16 residues. CDR3 nucleotides: TGTGCCAGCAGCTTGGAAGGGACAGGGATCGGGGAAAAACTGTTTTTT. Its translation: CASSLEGTGIGEKLFF.

This clonotype was detected many times. The chain is built from TRBV7-2 and TRBJ2-7; 12 bases are shared with TRBD2. Unmatched junction bases numbered 4, after V lost 5 bases and J lost 5 bases. Germline assignment: CDR1 SGHTA and CDR2 FQGNSA. There are 14 residues in the CDR3. CDR3 bases: TGTGCCAGCAGCAGGACTAGCGGGAATGACGAGCAGTACTTC. The encoded protein is CASSRTSGNDEQYF. Based on the CDR3 plus reference TRBV7-2 and TRBJ2-7, the full variable domain is GAGVSQSPSNKVTEKGKDVELRCDPISGHTALYWYRQSLGQGLEFLIYFQGNSAPDKSGLPSDRFSAERTGGSVSTLTIQRTQQEDSAVYLCASSRTSGNDEQYFGPGTRLTVT.

The CDR3 here is CAWSEFRGSRLFF. The CDR3 DNA reads as TGTGCCTGGAGTGAATTCAGGGGATCGAGACTGTTTTTT. The rearrangement links TRBV30 to TRBJ1-4, with TRBD1 as a possible D gene (6 bases). Trimming stripped 1 base from V and 13 bases from J, with 16 bases between. The CDR3 is 13 residues long. The germline CDR1 and CDR2 sequences are GTSNPN and SVGIG (reference sequence).

This rearrangement joins TRBV7-2 to TRBJ2-5; the D gene is possibly TRBD2 (5 bases). Trimming removed 5 bases from V and 2 bases from J, with 12 bases in between. Germline V lookup: CDR1 SGHTA, CDR2 FQGNSA. This CDR3 contains 14 residues. Here the CDR3 reads CASSGSFQQETQYF. The CDR3 DNA reads as TGTGCCAGCAGCGGGAGCTTTCAACAAGAGACCCAGTACTTC.

The chain has TRBV28 and TRBJ2-2, with TRBD2 matching over 11 bases. The CDR3 loop spans 19 amino acids. The V gene's germline CDR1 is MDHEN and CDR2 SYDVKM. Trimming removed 5 bases from V and 5 bases from J; junction bases left unmatched: 16. The CDR3 coding sequence is TGTGCCAGCAGTAAAACTACGGGTAGCGGGAGGGCCAGAACCGGGGAGCTGTTTTTT. Residues: CASSKTTGSGRARTGELFF.

The chain recombines TRBV27 with TRBJ1-2; D gene ambiguous. Trimming cost V 6 bases and J 0 bases, with 8 bases left between them. There are 13 residues in the CDR3. Germline V CDR1 and CDR2: MNHEY, SMNVEV (reference sequence). CDR3 region: CASRDYANYGYTF. CDR3 DNA sequence: TGTGCCAGCAGAGACTACGCTAACTATGGCTACACCTTC.

Regarding this clonotype: A read error is possible here, since a much larger clone lies one base away. The V and J genes are TRBV20-1 and TRBJ2-1; D unresolved. There are 13 residues in the CDR3. Between the trimmed V and J ends, which lost 6 bases and 0 bases, there was a span of 9 bases. The germline V gene encodes CDR1 DFQATT and CDR2 SNEGSKA (reference sequence). The CDR3: CSAGWVSYNEQFF. The CDR3 bases are TGCAGTGCCGGGTGGGTCTCCTACAATGAGCAGTTCTTC.

This clonotype has only a few counts. For the CDR3, the DNA is TGTGCCAGCAGCGAATCCCCAGGCTTATCCTACGAGCAGTACTTC. Translated, it gives CASSESPGLSYEQYF. This rearrangement joins TRBV7-2 to TRBJ2-7, with D unresolved. The V gene lost 5 bases and the J gene lost 1 base, with 15 bases spanning the gap. The CDR3 length is 15 residues. Germline V lookup: CDR1 SGHTA, CDR2 FQGNSA. Using reference TRBV7-2 and TRBJ2-7 for the parts outside the CDR3, the full variable domain is GAGVSQSPSNKVTEKGKDVELRCDPISGHTALYWYRQSLGQGLEFLIYFQGNSAPDKSGLPSDRFSAERTGGSVSTLTIQRTQQEDSAVYLCASSESPGLSYEQYFGPGTRLTVT.

The chain links TRBV30 to TRBJ1-1; D not resolved. This CDR3 has 14 amino acids. Per the germline V gene, CDR1 is GTSNPN and CDR2 is SVGIG (reference sequence). The V and J ends lost 2 bases and 7 bases respectively, with 17 bases between them. CDR3 residues: CAWSSPFPSYEAFF. The CDR3 DNA is TGTGCCTGGAGTTCCCCCTTCCCATCCTATGAAGCTTTCTTT.

The chain joins TRBV5-1 to TRBJ1-6; D is unresolved. Germline CDR1 is SGHRS and CDR2 is YFSETQ. CDR3 size: 14 residues. The V gene lost 0 bases and the J gene lost 10 bases, with 11 bases spanning the gap. CDR3 sequence (DNA): TGCGCCAGCAGCTTGGACGGATTAGAGTCACCCCTCCACTTT. Encoded protein: CASSLDGLESPLHF.

This clonotype showed up just once. J is TRBJ2-7 and V is TRBV21-1; TRBD2 is taken as the D call from the table, unchecked against the DNA. TRBV21-1 is deemed a pseudogene. The CDR3 spans 15 residues. The CDR3 DNA is TGTGCCAGCAGCGGCTACGGGGGGGGATCCTACGAGCAGTACTTC. Amino acids: CASSGYGGGSYEQYF.

Turning to this clonotype: The junction and the germline gene differ at one end; a read error may be behind it. The chain employs TRBV20-1 and TRBJ2-7; unclear D gene. In germline, CDR1 is DFQATT, CDR2 SNEGSKA (reference sequence). There are 11 residues in the CDR3. In DNA, the CDR3 is TGCAGTGCTAGTCATTCAAACGAGCGGTACTTC. Translated, it gives CSASHSNERYF.

This rearrangement joins TRBV6-2 or TRBV6-3 to TRBJ1-1, with D possibly being TRBD1 (5 bases). This CDR3 has 15 residues. V lost 7 bases and J lost 0, with 15 bases in between. Germline loops: CDR1 MNHEY, CDR2 SVGEGT. Here the CDR3 DNA reads TGTGCCAGCAAAGAAAGTGGCAGGGTGAACACTGAAGCTTTCTTT. Translation: CASKESGRVNTEAFF.

V and J are TRBV20-1 and TRBJ2-3; D remains unclear. The CDR3 has 13 residues. V was pared by 6 bases and J by 2 bases, with 12 bases between. In germline, CDR1 is DFQATT, CDR2 SNEGSKA (reference sequence). The CDR3 DNA is TGCAGTGCCCCGAACAGAGCCACAGATACGCAGTATTTT. As protein: CSAPNRATDTQYF.

The V call is TRBV5-1, the J call TRBJ1-1; D ambiguous. CDR3 size: 14 residues. Trimming left V 1 base short and J 3 bases short, with 10 bases between. Germline assignment: CDR1 SGHRS and CDR2 YFSETQ. The CDR3 region is CASSLMSKDTEAFF. CDR3 nucleotide sequence: TGCGCCAGCAGCTTGATGTCAAAGGACACTGAAGCTTTCTTT.

As concerns this clonotype: This sequence may be a read error, since a much larger clone differs from it by one base. The DNA for the CDR3 is TGCGCCGGCAGCCAGGGGGGGGCGGTGGTGGAAAAACTGTTTTTT. Amino acid sequence: CAGSQGGAVVEKLFF. This chain uses TRBV4-1 with TRBJ1-4, with 7 bases identical to TRBD1. Germline lookup yields CDR1 MGHRA and CDR2 YSYEKL. The CDR3 runs to 15 residues.

This clonotype was observed a few times. CDR3 DNA: TGTGCTAGTGGTTTGGGACAGACAGGGCACCCCTACGAGCAGTACTTC. Translated, it gives CASGLGQTGHPYEQYF. The gene calls are TRBV12-5 and TRBJ2-7, with TRBD1 matching 7 bases. The CDR3 extends over 16 amino acids. Looked up from germline, CDR1 is LGHNT and CDR2 is FRNRAP. Unmatched junction bases numbered 8, after V lost 1 base and J lost 2 bases.

This clonotype was seen a few times. This rearrangement joins TRBV20-1 to TRBJ1-5, with 9 bases identical to TRBD1. In germline, CDR1 is DFQATT, CDR2 SNEGSKA (reference sequence). This CDR3 spans 17 amino acids. The trim removed 0 bases at V and 3 bases at J, leaving 9 bases unmatched. This chain's CDR3 is CSAREGLGDRDNQPQHF. The CDR3 DNA reads TGCAGTGCTAGAGAAGGCCTCGGGGACAGGGACAATCAGCCCCAGCATTTT.

V gene TRBV4-3 combines with J gene TRBJ2-7; D is undetermined. The DNA matches TRBJ2-5 better at its end, which makes the J call doubtful. The CDR3 length is 14 residues. Germline loops: CDR1 LGHNA, CDR2 YSLEER. Written as DNA, the CDR3 is TGCGCCAGCAGCCAAGATCTAAGGGAAGAGACCCAGTACTTC. Its translation is CASSQDLREETQYF.

The chain has TRBV20-1 and TRBJ2-2, with a weak D call TRBD2 (6 bases). Deletions cut 4 bases from V and 2 bases from J, with 11 bases between. The V gene's germline CDR1 is DFQATT and CDR2 SNEGSKA (reference sequence). The length of the CDR3 is 14 residues. This CDR3 is CSANREFNTGELFF. DNA for the CDR3: TGCAGTGCTAATCGGGAGTTCAACACCGGGGAGCTGTTTTTT.

This clonotype was seen a few times. The V call is TRBV4-2, the J call TRBJ2-3; TRBD2 matches 8 bases. This CDR3 region has 15 residues. V shed 4 bases and J 4 bases; nucleotides not matched to a gene: 7. The germline V gene encodes CDR1 LGHNA and CDR2 YNFKEQ. CDR3 sequence (DNA): TGTGCCAGCAGCCCGGGACTAGGGACTGCAGATACGCAGTATTTT. This translates into CASSPGLGTADTQYF.

This clonotype came up a few times. The chain links TRBV7-9 to TRBJ2-1, with 7 positions matching TRBD2. The CDR3 is 17 residues long. With V trimmed by 6 bases and J by 1 base, 12 bases remained unmatched. CDR1 and CDR2 (germline): SEHNR, FQNEAQ (reference sequence). This CDR3 reads CASSPRYGGRSYNEQFF. The CDR3 DNA reads as TGTGCCAGCAGTCCCAGGTACGGCGGGAGATCCTACAATGAGCAGTTCTTC.